The 8 T cell receptor beta chains below come from one sample, sequenced in a study of blood T cells in healthy people across ages. Primers used in a second PCR of about 7 to 12 cycles were a sample-barcoded 5' primer and a J-beta primer mix. TCRdb reanalysed the 5' RACE reads using MiXCR and keeps one entry per CDR3 protein. Altogether over 600,000 distinct CDR3 sequences are present, over 40% being singletons, with the ten largest covering 30%. Sequenced: blood. Every receptor here comes from a man older than 75 in good health.

The rearrangement links TRBV7-2 to TRBJ2-3, with D uncertain. The CDR3 is 19 residues long. The germline V and J ends were trimmed by 5 bases and 4 bases, with 28 bases remaining between them. CDR1 and CDR2 (germline): SGHTA, FQGNSA. CDR3 nucleotide sequence: TGTGCCAGCAGCCAGTATCGGAACACTCTCCTCTTGGGCGCAGATACGCAGTATTTT. This encodes CASSQYRNTLLLGADTQYF.

This chain connects TRBV20-1 to TRBJ2-7, with D perhaps TRBD2 (6 bases). The germline V gene encodes CDR1 DFQATT and CDR2 SNEGSKA (reference sequence). V dropped 3 bases and J dropped 0 bases, with 12 bases sitting between them. The length of the CDR3 is 14 residues. The DNA of the CDR3 is TGCAGTGCTAGCCCGGGGGACGGCTCCTACGAGCAGTACTTC. Translating it yields CSASPGDGSYEQYF.

In this sample, this clonotype turned up a few times. The V call is TRBV28, the J call TRBJ1-1; a possible D gene is TRBD1 (6 bases). This CDR3 has 15 amino acids. Trimming shortened V by 6 bases and J by 0 bases, and 14 bases separated the two germline ends. Germline CDR1 reads MDHEN; CDR2 reads SYDVKM. DNA for the CDR3: TGTGCCAGCAGCCTGACAGGACGCATGAACACTGAAGCTTTCTTT. Translating it yields CASSLTGRMNTEAFF.

This chain uses TRBV4-1 with TRBJ2-4; the match to TRBD2 covers 11 bases. After removal of 0 bases from V and 0 bases from J, the junction contained 10 bases not matched to a gene. Per germline, CDR1 MGHRA and CDR2 YSYEKL. This CDR3 comprises 20 residues. The CDR3 region is CASSQDSTSGAHLAKNIQYF. DNA of the CDR3: TGCGCCAGCAGCCAAGATTCGACTAGCGGGGCACACCTAGCCAAAAACATTCAGTACTTC.

A remark on this clonotype: The junction departs from the called germline gene at one end, perhaps through a read error. This sequence joins TRBV12-3 or TRBV12-4 and TRBJ2-7; D perhaps matches TRBD2 (5 bases). The CDR3 spans 13 residues. CDR3 DNA sequence: TGTACCAGCAGTTTAGCCGGACGGGGCGAGCAGTACTTC. Residues: CTSSLAGRGEQYF.

The gene calls are TRBV6-2 or TRBV6-3 and TRBJ1-5, with TRBD1 identical over 7 bases. V gave up 0 bases and J gave up 0 bases; unmatched junction bases: 5. The CDR3 has 17 amino acids. Germline values: CDR1 MNHEY, CDR2 SVGEGT. Here the CDR3 reads CASSYSPTGNSNQPQHF. DNA of the CDR3: TGTGCCAGCAGTTACTCCCCGACAGGGAATAGCAATCAGCCCCAGCATTTT.

The chain joins TRBV20-1 to TRBJ2-7, with 9 bases aligning to TRBD1. V shed 5 bases, J shed 1 base, and the junction held 12 bases outside the gene matches. This CDR3 region has 16 residues. CDR1 is DFQATT, CDR2 SNEGSKA, per germline (reference sequence). CDR3 in amino acids: CSASMPDRGVSYEQYF. CDR3 sequence (DNA): TGCAGTGCTTCTATGCCCGACAGGGGGGTTTCCTACGAGCAGTACTTC.

The CDR3: CASSSPRGAANEQFF. The DNA of the CDR3 is TGTGCCAGCAGTTCCCCCCGGGGGGCGGCCAATGAGCAGTTCTTC. V is TRBV27 and J is TRBJ2-1, with D possibly being TRBD2 (7 bases). The germline V gene has CDR1 MNHEY and CDR2 SMNVEV (reference sequence). The CDR3 runs 15 residues. Trimming took 4 bases from V and 6 from J, leaving 16 bases between them.